The 3 T cell receptor beta chains below were found in one sample sequenced in a study of CD8 T cells in ankylosing spondylitis. One entry per CDR3 protein results from TCRdb running MiXCR on the 5' RACE reads. The sample yields roughly 130,000 distinct CDR3 sequences, 6.5% to 8.5% seen once. Sequencing used synovial fluid, either unsorted or a sorted T cell fraction (not recorded which). The receptor source for this set is a male donor with ankylosing spondylitis.

This clonotype was counted at least ten times. This chain links TRBV28 with TRBJ2-2, with TRBD2 as a possible D gene (6 bases). The ends were cut back, 4 bases at V and 4 bases at J, with 13 bases in the middle. In germline, CDR1 is MDHEN, CDR2 SYDVKM. This CDR3 has 15 amino acids. The CDR3 loop is CASSSGGLVTGELFF. The CDR3, as DNA: TGTGCCAGCAGTTCCGGAGGGCTTGTCACCGGGGAGCTGTTTTTT.

This CDR3 is CASSTTPGQGLQYF. The CDR3 nucleotides are TGTGCCAGCAGCACCACCCCGGGACAGGGATTGCAGTACTTC. The J gene is TRBJ2-7, the V gene TRBV7-2, with 9 positions matching TRBD1. The CDR3 runs to 14 residues. Trimming took 5 bases from V and 9 from J; bases not matched to a gene: 11. Germline CDR1 SGHTA, CDR2 FQGNSA.

This clonotype was picked up many times. The chain has TRBV6-5 and TRBJ2-3; TRBD1 is a possible D gene (5 bases). CDR3 length equals 14 residues. Germline V gene data show CDR1 as MNHEY and CDR2 as SVGAGI. The V end was cut by 0 bases, the J end by 5 bases, with 9 bases between. The CDR3 sequence: CASSYSTAGDTQYF. DNA of the CDR3: TGTGCCAGCAGTTACTCGACAGCTGGAGATACGCAGTATTTT.